Listed here is a single T cell receptor beta chain. Its antigen is unidentified. Those who donated were healthy bone marrow donors. In nominal health when sampled, donors likely had unrecorded immune exposures nonetheless. The data originate from a study of cytomegalovirus exposure and HLA in healthy donors. The overall study: Genotyping showed around four fifths of roughly 400 donors falling in the Caucasian-associated ancestry cluster. The study's findings and limits: Presence/absence analysis assumed near-uniform sequencing depth across donors.

The CDR3 extends over 16 amino acids. Germline V CDR1 and CDR2: MNHEY, SMNVEV (reference sequence). The trim removed 5 bases at V and 5 bases at J, leaving 10 bases unmatched. The PCR made use of 60 Vbeta and 13 Jbeta primers. Measured with immunoSEQ multiplex PCR; TCRdb has only the in-frame clones, and not every one. In the table there are 200,000 to 250,000 clones, 79% of which are singletons. The chain links TRBV27 to TRBJ1-4; 8 nucleotides line up with TRBD1. Sequenced material: PBMCs. This clonotype was sampled from a man in his forties or fifties in good health and CMV-seronegative. CDR3 sequence: CASSHRGTGANEKLFF. The DNA of the CDR3 is TGTGCCAGCAGTCACCGCGGGACAGGCGCAAATGAAAAACTGTTTTTT.